The rows below give T cell receptor beta chains drawn from one sample of a study of PD-1 blockade in classical Hodgkin lymphoma. Sequencing was performed with immunoSEQ multiplex PCR; in TCRdb, only in-frame clones are kept and a portion is missing. The table lists 99,000 or so clones, approximately 89% of them singletons, with under 20% in the top ten. Material: peripheral blood mononuclear cells (PBMCs), obtained before the fourth cycle of nivolumab. All receptors come from a human donor with classical Hodgkin lymphoma. The CDR3 runs from the conserved cysteine through the conserved F or W. A D gene is named only where the DNA matches it firmly. Only some rows state a clone size, as once, few, many or a class for expanded clones.

J gene,D gene,clone size,V gene,CDR3 length,CDR3 protein,CDR3 DNA
TRBJ1-4,NA,once,TRBV6-5,14,CASSPGLTNEKLFF,TGTGCCAGTTCACCGGGACTCACTAATGAAAAACTGTTTTTT
TRBJ1-1,NA,NA,TRBV4-3,17,CASSQDPPLGVNTEAFF,TGCGCCAGCAGCCAAGACCCCCCCCTTGGGGTGAACACTGAAGCTTTCTTT
TRBJ2-7,TRBD1,NA,TRBV28,14,CASSVGTGSNEQYF,TGTGCCAGCAGTGTCGGGACAGGGTCTAACGAGCAGTACTTC
TRBJ1-2,NA,NA,TRBV9,14,CASSVVPGRSGYTF,TGTGCCAGCAGCGTAGTCCCGGGACGCTCGGGTTACACCTTC
TRBJ2-5,NA,NA,TRBV5-6,12,CASSLNSETQYF,TGTGCCAGCAGCTTGAATTCTGAGACCCAGTACTTC
TRBJ1-5,NA,once,TRBV30,13,CAWSFSQDQPQHF,TGTGCCTGGAGTTTCAGTCAGGATCAGCCCCAGCATTTT
TRBJ2-2,TRBD2,NA,TRBV11-2,15,CASSLGRVRTGELFF,TGTGCCAGCAGCCTCGGGAGGGTACGCACCGGGGAGCTGTTTTTT
TRBJ1-1,NA,NA,TRBV28,15,CASRKGTNVNTEAFF,TGTGCCAGCAGAAAGGGCACAAATGTGAACACTGAAGCTTTCTTT
TRBJ2-5,TRBD1,NA,TRBV5-1,16,CASSLEGTGVQETQYF,TGCGCCAGCAGCTTGGAAGGGACAGGGGTTCAAGAGACCCAGTACTTC
TRBJ1-1,NA,NA,TRBV15,13,CATSRELRHEAFF,TGTGCCACCAGCAGAGAATTACGACATGAAGCTTTCTTT
TRBJ2-2,TRBD2,few,TRBV7-9,15,CASSTSGRNTGELFF,TGTGCCAGCAGTACTAGCGGGAGGAACACCGGGGAGCTGTTTTTT
TRBJ2-7,TRBD2,few,TRBV5-1,15,CASSVGLADSYEQYF,TGCGCCAGCAGCGTGGGACTAGCGGATTCCTACGAGCAGTACTTC
TRBJ2-1,NA,NA,TRBV10-2,13,CASSERLVSEQFF,TGCGCCAGCAGTGAGAGACTAGTCAGTGAGCAGTTCTTC
TRBJ1-1,NA,NA,TRBV7-9,11,CASSSDTEAFF,TGTGCCAGCAGCTCAGACACTGAAGCTTTCTTT
TRBJ2-3,NA,NA,TRBV25-1,12,CASSEFADTQYF,TGTGCCAGCAGTGAGTTCGCAGATACGCAGTATTTT
TRBJ1-5,NA,NA,TRBV28,15,CASSAFRGGNQPQHF,TGTGCCAGCAGTGCCTTCAGGGGAGGGAATCAGCCCCAGCATTTT
TRBJ2-7,NA,few,TRBV7-2,13,CASSTGTHYEQYF,TGTGCCAGCAGCACCGGAACCCACTACGAGCAGTACTTC
TRBJ1-3,TRBD1,NA,TRBV28,14,CASSRGQGRNTIYF,TGTGCCAGCAGCCGGGGACAGGGCAGAAACACCATATATTTT
TRBJ1-5,TRBD1,once,TRBV5-8,15,CASSREGAPTISQHF,TGTGCCAGCAGCCGGGAGGGGGCCCCTACGATATCCCAGCATTTT
TRBJ1-1,NA,NA,TRBV30,15,CAWSVGGWKNTEAFF,TGTGCCTGGAGTGTAGGGGGGTGGAAGAACACTGAAGCTTTCTTT
TRBJ2-5,TRBD2,NA,TRBV6-6,14,CASSQRGGQETQYF,TGTGCCAGCAGCCAGCGGGGTGGCCAAGAGACCCAGTACTTC
TRBJ2-3,TRBD2,NA,TRBV4-2,17,CASSQDSTSGKEDTQYF,TGTGCCAGCAGCCAAGATTCCACTAGCGGGAAGGAAGATACGCAGTATTTT
TRBJ1-1,NA,NA,TRBV19,15,CASKRGIRSDTEAFF,TGTGCCAGTAAACGGGGGATTCGGTCGGACACTGAAGCTTTCTTT
TRBJ2-1,TRBD1,NA,TRBV2,14,CASSGDRSYNEQFF,TGTGCCAGCAGTGGGGACAGATCCTACAATGAGCAGTTCTTC
TRBJ2-1,NA,NA,TRBV11-2,15,CASSLVRGTYNEQFF,TGTGCCAGCAGCTTAGTACGGGGGACCTACAATGAGCAGTTCTTC
TRBJ2-1,TRBD2,NA,TRBV6-1,13,CAMRAGGRNEQFF,TGTGCCATGCGGGCGGGAGGGCGCAATGAGCAGTTCTTC
TRBJ2-1,NA,once,TRBV28,12,CASSPPSNEQFF,TGTGCCAGCAGCCCTCCAAGCAATGAGCAGTTCTTC
TRBJ2-7,NA,NA,TRBV11-2,15,CASSQTGRGTYEQYF,TGTGCCAGCAGCCAAACGGGGAGGGGGACCTACGAGCAGTACTTC
TRBJ2-1,NA,NA,TRBV14,17,CASSQDWYHSSYNEQFF,TGTGCCAGCAGCCAAGATTGGTACCACAGCTCCTACAATGAGCAGTTCTTC
TRBJ1-4,TRBD1,NA,TRBV30,14,CAWSAWDRGGKLFF,TGTGCCTGGAGTGCTTGGGACAGGGGCGGAAAACTGTTTTTT
TRBJ2-1,NA,once,TRBV5-1,12,CASSPPGGEQFF,TGCGCCAGCAGCCCGCCGGGCGGTGAGCAGTTCTTC
TRBJ1-2,TRBD1,NA,TRBV5-4,14,CASSLEAQGDGYTF,TGTGCCAGCAGCTTGGAAGCACAGGGGGATGGCTACACCTTC
TRBJ1-5,NA,NA,TRBV15,14,CATSRDLGGQPQHF,TGTGCCACCAGCAGAGATCTGGGGGGACAGCCCCAGCATTTT
TRBJ1-1,NA,NA,TRBV4-1,12,CASSQSLTEAFF,TGCGCCAGCAGCCAATCGTTAACTGAAGCTTTCTTT
TRBJ1-2,NA,NA,TRBV28,14,CASSPLSDNYGYTF,TGTGCCAGCAGCCCCCTATCGGACAACTATGGCTACACCTTC
TRBJ2-3,TRBD1,NA,TRBV27,15,CASSLEQGSTDTQYF,TGTGCCAGCAGTTTAGAACAGGGGTCAACAGATACGCAGTATTTT
TRBJ2-7,NA,NA,TRBV28,13,CASSLWASYEQYF,TGTGCCAGCAGTTTATGGGCCTCCTACGAGCAGTACTTC
TRBJ2-4,NA,NA,TRBV28,15,CASRASGGAKNIQYF,TGTGCCAGCAGAGCCTCGGGGGGCGCCAAAAACATTCAGTACTTC
TRBJ1-1,NA,NA,TRBV27,13,CASSLSEGLKAFF,TGTGCCAGCAGTTTGTCGGAGGGGTTAAAGGCTTTCTTT
TRBJ1-2,TRBD1,NA,TRBV19,15,CASRTTDRGTFGYTF,TGTGCCAGTAGAACCACGGACAGGGGAACCTTTGGCTACACCTTC
TRBJ2-6,NA,NA,TRBV19,18,CASSITLDRPSGANVLTF,TGTGCCAGTAGTATAACCTTGGACAGACCTTCTGGGGCCAACGTCCTGACTTTC
TRBJ1-1,TRBD1,NA,TRBV10-3,13,CAISRGLDTEAFF,TGTGCCATCAGCAGGGGGTTGGACACTGAAGCTTTCTTT
TRBJ1-5,NA,few,TRBV19,13,CASSVTGQQPQHF,TGTGCCAGTAGTGTGACAGGTCAGCAGCCCCAGCATTTT
TRBJ2-7,NA,once,TRBV4-2,13,CASSQGGLPEQYF,TGTGCCAGCAGCCAAGGAGGTCTACCGGAGCAGTACTTC
TRBJ2-2,NA,NA,TRBV6-1,14,CASSIHRNTGELFF,TGTGCCAGCAGCATTCATCGGAACACCGGGGAGCTGTTTTTT
TRBJ1-5,NA,NA,TRBV23-1,18,CASRPQSGLEGSNQPQHF,TGCGCCAGCAGACCTCAATCAGGGCTTGAGGGAAGCAATCAGCCCCAGCATTTT
TRBJ2-7,NA,NA,TRBV30,13,CAWSTGVSYEQYF,TGTGCCTGGAGTACGGGAGTAAGCTACGAGCAGTACTTC
TRBJ1-1,NA,NA,TRBV2,11,CASSAGSIAFF,TGTGCCAGCAGTGCGGGGAGCATAGCTTTCTTT